Each of the 2 T cell receptor beta chains below was sequenced from the same sample in a study of T cell responses to AZD1222 COVID-19 vaccine. Here immunoSEQ multiplex PCR was the method, and the copy in TCRdb shows in-frame clones only, minus some. The repertoire includes 75,000 to 90,000 clones, approximately 88% of them detected once, and 2.4% sits in the top ten. This specimen consisted of peripheral blood, obtained on day 0 of AZD1222 vaccination. Source of these receptors: an adult in good health.

This clone showed up just once. This rearrangement joins TRBV4-1 to TRBJ2-3, with 12 bases aligning to TRBD2. V lost 5 bases and J lost 4; bases outside the gene matches: 4. The CDR3 loop spans 15 amino acids. Germline V gene sequence: CDR1 MGHRA, CDR2 YSYEKL. The CDR3 DNA is TGCGCCAGCAGCGTAGGACTAGCGGGACCAGATACGCAGTATTTT. It specifies CASSVGLAGPDTQYF.

V is TRBV2 and J is TRBJ2-2; 7 positions match TRBD2. The CDR3 extends over 17 amino acids. The V segment lost 2 bases and the J segment 2 bases; nucleotides outside the gene matches: 8. Looked up from germline, CDR1 is SNHLY and CDR2 is FYNNEI. CDR3 DNA sequence: TGTGCCAGCAGTGAACCAGAAGCGGGGCCCAACACCGGGGAGCTGTTTTTT. This codes for CASSEPEAGPNTGELFF.